The 23 T cell receptor beta chains reported below all come from one sample, sequenced in a study of shared clonotypes between healthy human individuals. Profiling relied on immunoSEQ multiplex PCR, and the TCRdb table lists in-frame clones only, not all of them. In the table there are roughly 640,000 clones, over 65% of which are singletons. Sequenced sample: memory CD4+ T cells sorted from blood. Documented subset: CD45RA-negative fraction. The receptors derive from a woman in her twenties or thirties in good health.

The chain recombines TRBV25-1 with TRBJ2-2, with D possibly matching TRBD2 (7 bases). Germline lookup yields CDR1 MGHDK and CDR2 SYGVNS. V lost 4 bases, J lost 4 bases, and 10 bases lay in between. The CDR3 is 14 amino acids. CDR3 coding DNA: TGTGCCAGCAGTGTGGGGGGGGCCACCGGGGAGCTGTTTTTT. Translation gives CASSVGGATGELFF. Together with reference TRBV25-1 and TRBJ2-2, the CDR3 gives the full variable domain: EADIYQTPRYLVIGTGKKITLECSQTMGHDKMYWYQQDPGMELHLIHYSYGVNSTEKGDLSSESTVSRIRTEHFPLTLESARPSHTSQYLCASSVGGATGELFFGEGSRLTVL.

The chain employs TRBV28 and TRBJ1-4; TRBD1 matches at 7 bases. Germline-derived CDR1 and CDR2 are MDHEN and SYDVKM. The CDR3 totals 14 residues. After removal of 6 bases from V and 8 bases from J, the junction contained 9 bases not matched to a gene. CDR3 nucleotides: TGTGCCAGCAGGGGGACAGCCCCTCGGGAAAAACTGTTTTTT. It is translated as CASRGTAPREKLFF.

The chain is built from TRBV18 and TRBJ1-2; D ambiguous. The CDR3 runs to 15 residues. The V end lost 3 bases, the J end lost 4 bases, and 15 bases lay between the germline ends. Per germline, CDR1 KGHSH and CDR2 LQKENI. The CDR3: CASSPENSYLYGYTF. The DNA for the CDR3 is TGTGCCAGCTCACCGGAGAATTCATACCTCTATGGCTACACCTTC.

The gene calls are TRBV29-1 and TRBJ2-3, with unresolved D. Deletions cut 5 bases from V and 5 bases from J, with 11 bases between. CDR3 length: 12 residues. Germline V CDR1 and CDR2: SQVTM, ANQGSEA. CDR3 protein: CSVILVGDTQYF. DNA for the CDR3: TGCAGCGTTATTCTAGTTGGAGATACGCAGTATTTT.

This rearrangement joins TRBV25-1 to TRBJ1-5; D gene uncertain. Trimming removed 7 bases at V and 3 bases at J, with 10 bases between. The CDR3 consists of 13 residues. Germline V gene data show CDR1 as MGHDK and CDR2 as SYGVNS. The CDR3 sequence is CASTSGNNQPQHF. CDR3 nucleotide sequence: TGTGCCAGCACCTCAGGCAACAATCAGCCCCAGCATTTT.

The chain has TRBV4-1 and TRBJ2-7; D perhaps matches TRBD2 (6 bases). This CDR3 comprises 16 residues. The V end lost 0 bases, the J end lost 2 bases, and 14 bases lay between the germline ends. Germline loops: CDR1 MGHRA, CDR2 YSYEKL. The CDR3 region has the DNA TGCGCCAGCAGCCAAGATCCTGGCGGGGTTGCCTACGAGCAGTACTTC. Its protein product is CASSQDPGGVAYEQYF.

The V gene is TRBV7-6, the J gene TRBJ2-5; D uncertain. Between the trimmed V and J ends, which lost 4 bases and 5 bases, there was a span of 11 bases. The CDR3 runs to 13 residues. The germline V gene encodes CDR1 SGHVS and CDR2 FNYEAQ. CDR3 nucleotides: TGTGCCAGCAGCTCTACTAACACGGAGACCCAGTACTTC. Translated: CASSSTNTETQYF.

The genes are TRBV6-5 and TRBJ2-7, with D unclear. Deletions cut 6 bases from V and 4 bases from J, with 7 bases between. This CDR3 spans 11 amino acids. Germline V lookup: CDR1 MNHEY, CDR2 SVGAGI. CDR3 in DNA: TGTGCCAGCAGGGGTGTTTACGAGCAGTACTTC. This codes for CASRGVYEQYF.

The chain couples TRBV27 to TRBJ2-3, with a possible D match to TRBD2 (6 bases). The germline gives CDR1 MNHEY, CDR2 SMNVEV (reference sequence). V was cut by 0 bases and J by 0 bases, with 19 bases left in between. The CDR3 extends over 19 amino acids. CDR3 sequence (DNA): TGTGCCAGCAGTTTATCGAGTCCCGTCGATAGCGGTAGCACAGATACGCAGTATTTT. It encodes CASSLSSPVDSGSTDTQYF.

The V gene is TRBV19, the J gene TRBJ1-4; D may be TRBD1 (5 bases). CDR1 and CDR2 (germline): LNHDA, SQIVND (reference sequence). V lost 1 base and J 0 bases, leaving 9 bases between the germline ends. The CDR3 extends over 16 amino acids. CDR3 coding DNA: TGTGCCAGTAGTATAGCAGGGACCGCAACTAATGAAAAACTGTTTTTT. Translated: CASSIAGTATNEKLFF.

Only one count was recorded for this clone. The chain combines TRBV19 with TRBJ2-3; weak D call: TRBD2 (6 bases). CDR1 LNHDA and CDR2 SQIVND come from the germline V gene (reference sequence). Deletions cut 5 bases from V and 1 base from J, with 16 bases between. The CDR3 is 16 residues long. CDR3 in DNA: TGTGCCAGTAGTGTAAACCCAGCGGGTGGCACAGATACGCAGTATTTT. This codes for CASSVNPAGGTDTQYF. Drawing the rest from reference TRBV19 and TRBJ2-3, the complete variable domain is DGGITQSPKYLFRKEGQNVTLSCEQNLNHDAMYWYRQDPGQGLRLIYYSQIVNDFQKGDIAEGYSVSREKKESFPLTVTSAQKNPTAFYLCASSVNPAGGTDTQYFGPGTRLTVL.

V and J are TRBV4-2 and TRBJ2-2; weak D call: TRBD1 (6 bases). Germline CDR1 and CDR2: LGHNA and YNFKEQ. The CDR3 runs 16 residues. Between the trimmed V and J ends, which lost 1 base and 4 bases, there was a span of 13 bases. The CDR3 spells CASSQVSQGGTGELFF. The CDR3 DNA sequence: TGTGCCAGCAGCCAAGTTTCACAGGGTGGCACCGGGGAGCTGTTTTTT.

The rearrangement uses TRBV5-1 and TRBJ2-5; 7 bases match TRBD2. The CDR3 is 14 amino acids. V shed 3 bases, J shed 5 bases, and the junction held 7 bases outside the gene matches. Germline assignment: CDR1 SGHRS and CDR2 YFSETQ. The CDR3 sequence: CASSSAGVRETQYF. The CDR3, as DNA: TGCGCCAGCAGCTCTGCGGGGGTACGGGAGACCCAGTACTTC.

This clone was found a few times. This chain connects TRBV4-1 to TRBJ2-7; 8 nucleotides agree with TRBD1. Germline CDR1 MGHRA, CDR2 YSYEKL. The V and J ends lost 5 bases and 0 bases, in that order; junction bases with no gene match: 6. CDR3 length equals 15 residues. The CDR3 bases are TGCGCCAGCAGCAGGGACAGGTCCATCTCCTACGAGCAGTACTTC. As protein: CASSRDRSISYEQYF.

The chain employs TRBV19 and TRBJ2-7; a possible D gene is TRBD1 (6 bases). V lost 9 bases and J lost 2, with 11 bases in between. The CDR3 consists of 12 residues. Per germline, CDR1 LNHDA and CDR2 SQIVND (reference sequence). The CDR3 sequence: CASSDRTYEQYF. Written as DNA, the CDR3 is TGTGCCAGCAGTGACAGGACCTACGAGCAGTACTTC.

This clone was seen more than once but under ten times. The V and J genes are TRBV27 and TRBJ2-1, with 11 bases aligning to TRBD2. V lost 8 bases, J lost 5 bases, and 11 bases stayed unmatched. Germline V CDR1 and CDR2: MNHEY, SMNVEV (reference sequence). CDR3 length equals 16 residues. In DNA, the CDR3 is TGTGCCAGCTTCTCATATAGCGGGAGGGCCGACAATGAGCAGTTCTTC. The encoded protein is CASFSYSGRADNEQFF.

This clone is a singleton in its sample. The V and J genes are TRBV2 and TRBJ2-7; D is unclear. The CDR3 spans 12 residues. Per the germline V gene, CDR1 is SNHLY and CDR2 is FYNNEI. V was pared by 4 bases and J by 3 bases, with 7 bases between. CDR3 sequence: CASSVRIYEQYF. DNA for the CDR3: TGTGCCAGCAGTGTGCGGATCTACGAGCAGTACTTC.

V is TRBV18 and J is TRBJ1-2, with D perhaps TRBD1 (6 bases). Germline CDR1 KGHSH, CDR2 LQKENI. The CDR3 has 14 amino acids. V lost 6 bases and J lost 2, with 13 bases in between. In nucleotides, the CDR3 is TGTGCCAGCTCTACCGAGGGGGTAAACTATGGCTACACCTTC. Amino acid sequence: CASSTEGVNYGYTF.

This sequence joins TRBV4-2 and TRBJ2-7; D gene ambiguous. The CDR3 loop spans 14 amino acids. Looked up from germline, CDR1 is LGHNA and CDR2 is YNFKEQ. V lost 1 base and J 0 bases, leaving 7 bases between the germline ends. CDR3 sequence (DNA): TGTGCCAGCAGCCAAGGTTCAGGCTCCTACGAGCAGTACTTC. This gives the protein CASSQGSGSYEQYF.

This chain uses TRBV5-4 with TRBJ2-1; 12 nucleotides line up with TRBD1. The CDR3 spans 14 residues. Germline V gives CDR1 SGHNT, CDR2 YYREEE (reference sequence). V lost 2 bases to trimming and J lost 8 bases; unmatched junction nucleotides: 2. CDR3 protein: CASSFGTGGDEQFF. CDR3 nucleotide sequence: TGTGCCAGCAGCTTCGGGACAGGGGGCGATGAGCAGTTCTTC.

Details on this clone: The same CDR3 arises from other DNA sequences in this sample as well. The rearrangement links TRBV4-1 to TRBJ2-7, with D possibly being TRBD1 (6 bases). V was trimmed by 4 bases and J by 2 bases, leaving 12 bases between them. The CDR3 has 14 residues. Germline V gene data show CDR1 as MGHRA and CDR2 as YSYEKL. The CDR3 here is CASSPDRPPYEQYF. The CDR3 DNA reads TGCGCCAGCAGCCCCGACAGGCCACCCTACGAGCAGTACTTC.

The V gene is TRBV7-9, the J gene TRBJ1-2; D uncertain. The length of the CDR3 is 13 residues. Germline CDR1 reads SEHNR; CDR2 reads FQNEAQ (reference sequence). The V and J ends lost 8 bases and 3 bases respectively, with 13 bases between them. In DNA form, the CDR3 reads TGTGCCAGCCGATCCGACTCAGACTATGGCTACACCTTC. Translating it yields CASRSDSDYGYTF.

Note on this clone: The sample contains more than one DNA sequence encoding this CDR3. V usage is TRBV7-9 and J usage is TRBJ1-1; D is uncertain. V lost 0 bases and J lost 1, with 3 bases in between. CDR3 length equals 13 residues. Germline V CDR1 and CDR2: SEHNR, FQNEAQ (reference sequence). The CDR3 bases are TGTGCCAGCAGCTTAGCGGCGAACACTGAAGCTTTCTTT. It is translated as CASSLAANTEAFF.